One and the same sample provided the 13 T cell receptor beta chains below, sequenced in a study of T cell changes during pregnancy in multiple sclerosis. Sequencing was performed with immunoSEQ multiplex PCR; in TCRdb, only in-frame clones are kept and a portion is missing. The repertoire includes around 60,000 clones, approximately 92% of them detected once, and more than 2.5% sits in the top ten. This specimen was peripheral blood, taken in the second trimester of pregnancy. The receptors shown here come from a female donor in good health, enrolled as a control in a pregnancy study.

V and J are TRBV30 and TRBJ2-7, with 9 nucleotides matching TRBD1. The ends lost 1 base at V and 6 bases at J; junction bases unmatched: 4. Germline V gene lookup returns CDR1 GTSNPN and CDR2 SVGIG (reference sequence). CDR3 length equals 13 residues. The CDR3 DNA sequence: TGTGCCTGGAGTGGACAGGGGGTGGGCGAGCAGTACTTC. Protein: CAWSGQGVGEQYF.

V and J are TRBV7-3 and TRBJ1-5; D remains unclear. Germline V CDR1 and CDR2: SGHTA, FQGTGA. Trimming pared 8 bases from V and 1 base from J, leaving 12 bases between. This CDR3 region has 14 residues. The CDR3 loop reads CASLIFRSNQPQHF. The CDR3 DNA reads as TGTGCCAGCTTGATCTTTCGGAGCAATCAGCCCCAGCATTTT.

This chain uses TRBV28 with TRBJ1-1, with 9 positions matching TRBD1. Germline V gene sequence: CDR1 MDHEN, CDR2 SYDVKM. The CDR3 is 12 amino acids. With V trimmed by 7 bases and J by 10 bases, 7 bases remained unmatched. The CDR3 region has the DNA TGTGCCAGCACTCTAAGGACAGGGGCAGCTTTCTTT. The encoded protein is CASTLRTGAAFF.

The chain couples TRBV2 to TRBJ2-5; TRBD1 aligns across 8 bases. Trimming cost V 7 bases and J 5 bases; bases outside gene matches: 9. This CDR3 comprises 14 residues. Germline V lookup: CDR1 SNHLY, CDR2 FYNNEI. The CDR3 here is CASTGQGSPETQYF. The CDR3 DNA is TGTGCCAGCACCGGACAGGGTTCCCCGGAGACCCAGTACTTC. The full variable domain, rest sourced from reference TRBV2 and TRBJ2-5, is EPEVTQTPSHQVTQMGQEVILRCVPISNHLYFYWYRQILGQKVEFLVSFYNNEISEKSEIFDDQFSVERPDGSNFTLKIRSTKLEDSAMYFCASTGQGSPETQYFGPGTRLLVL.

This clone has a handful of counts. This chain links TRBV9 with TRBJ1-1, with 9 bases identical to TRBD1. The V segment lost 0 bases and the J segment 0 bases; nucleotides outside the gene matches: 3. Germline V gene data show CDR1 as SGDLS and CDR2 as YYNGEE. The CDR3 has 16 amino acids. Here the CDR3 reads CASSVDGTGMNTEAFF. In DNA form, the CDR3 reads TGTGCCAGCAGCGTAGATGGGACAGGGATGAACACTGAAGCTTTCTTT.

The V and J genes are TRBV27 and TRBJ2-7; D perhaps matches TRBD1 (8 bases). CDR1 is MNHEY, CDR2 SMNVEV, per germline (reference sequence). The CDR3 length is 15 residues. Trimming took off 8 bases at V and 1 base at J, with 18 bases between the two ends. Here the CDR3 reads CASRREGTGSYEQYF. The DNA for the CDR3 is TGTGCCAGCCGAAGGGAGGGGACAGGATCCTACGAGCAGTACTTC.

V gene TRBV5-6 combines with J gene TRBJ1-1, with D perhaps matching TRBD1 (6 bases). V was trimmed by 4 bases and J by 7 bases, leaving 17 bases between them. The CDR3 has 14 amino acids. CDR1 and CDR2 from the germline V gene are SGHDT and YYEEEE. The CDR3 region is CASSEWGGSIEAFF. DNA of the CDR3: TGTGCCAGCAGCGAGTGGGGGGGCAGCATTGAAGCTTTCTTT.

The V gene is TRBV5-1, the J gene TRBJ2-2, with 9 bases lining up with TRBD2. The CDR3 totals 14 residues. Trimming at V came to 1 base and at J to 7 bases, leaving 2 bases not matched to a gene. Germline CDR1 is SGHRS and CDR2 is YFSETQ. CDR3: CASSLPSGIGELFF. The CDR3, as DNA: TGCGCCAGCAGCTTGCCTAGCGGGATCGGGGAGCTGTTTTTT.

This clone has just one count. The gene calls are TRBV10-2 and TRBJ2-3; 7 nucleotides match TRBD1. J lost 3 bases, V lost 7 bases, and 10 bases had no gene match. The CDR3 is 15 amino acids. Per the germline V gene, CDR1 is WSHSY and CDR2 is SAAADI. The chain's CDR3 is CASNRGTRSTDTQYF. DNA for the CDR3: TGCGCCAGCAACAGGGGTACGAGGTCGACAGATACGCAGTATTTT.

V gene TRBV30 combines with J gene TRBJ1-1, with TRBD1 as a possible D gene (6 bases). The CDR3 is 10 amino acids. Trimming removed 4 bases at V and 11 bases at J, with 11 bases between. Germline V CDR1 and CDR2: GTSNPN, SVGIG (reference sequence). The CDR3 loop reads CAWTGVTAFF. The DNA for the CDR3 is TGTGCCTGGACAGGGGTAACGGCTTTCTTT.

This chain links TRBV5-4 with TRBJ2-3, with TRBD2 as a possible D gene (5 bases). The CDR3 has 13 residues. V was clipped by 3 bases and J by 8 bases, with 13 bases between them. CDR1 and CDR2 from the germline V gene are SGHNT and YYREEE (reference sequence). CDR3 nucleotide sequence: TGTGCCAGCAGCTCCCCGACCCGGGGTACGCAGTATTTT. Translated: CASSSPTRGTQYF.

The CDR3 here is CASRTGTGNSPLHF. The CDR3 region has the DNA TGTGCCAGCAGGACCGGGACAGGGAATTCACCCCTCCACTTT. V is TRBV2 and J is TRBJ1-6, with 9 bases matching TRBD1. Looked up from germline, CDR1 is SNHLY and CDR2 is FYNNEI. The ends lost 6 bases at V and 7 bases at J; junction bases unmatched: 4. The CDR3 contains 14 residues. The variable domain in full, completed from reference TRBV2 and TRBJ1-6, reads EPEVTQTPSHQVTQMGQEVILRCVPISNHLYFYWYRQILGQKVEFLVSFYNNEISEKSEIFDDQFSVERPDGSNFTLKIRSTKLEDSAMYFCASRTGTGNSPLHFGNGTRLTVT.

The chain recombines TRBV11-2 with TRBJ1-2; 7 bases match TRBD1. CDR3 size: 13 residues. V lost 5 bases and J lost 8; bases outside the gene matches: 8. Germline CDR1 reads SGHAT; CDR2 reads FQNNGV. The CDR3 region has the DNA TGTGCCAGCAGCCAACAAGGGGGCCGGGGCTACACCTTC. Its protein is CASSQQGGRGYTF.